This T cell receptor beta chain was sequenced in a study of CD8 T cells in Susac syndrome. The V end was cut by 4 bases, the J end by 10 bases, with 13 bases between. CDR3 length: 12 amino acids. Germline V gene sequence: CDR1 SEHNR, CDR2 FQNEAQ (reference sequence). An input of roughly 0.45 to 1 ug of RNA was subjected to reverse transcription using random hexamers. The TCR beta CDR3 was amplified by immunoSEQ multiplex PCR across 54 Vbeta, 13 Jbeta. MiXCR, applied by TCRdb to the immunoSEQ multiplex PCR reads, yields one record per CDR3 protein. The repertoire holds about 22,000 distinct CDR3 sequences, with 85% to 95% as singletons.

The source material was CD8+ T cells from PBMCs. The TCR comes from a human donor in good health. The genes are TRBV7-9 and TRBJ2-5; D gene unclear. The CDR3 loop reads CASSSPLRGQYF. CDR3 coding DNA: TGTGCCAGCAGCTCGCCCTTGCGCGGCCAGTACTTC.